Included here is one TCR beta chain sequence, with context. Germline V gives CDR1 WNHNN, CDR2 SYGVQD (reference sequence). There are 14 residues in the CDR3. Deletions cut 6 bases from V and 7 bases from J, with 16 bases between. Which cohort a participant joined came from the clinical history participants gave. In the source study's methods: Amplification with reference gene primers provided the estimates of nucleated cell counts. Profiling relied on immunoSEQ multiplex PCR, and the TCRdb table lists in-frame clones only, not all of them. V and J calls and clone size are copied from that table; D and trimming were computed from the DNA. The table lists 350,000 to 450,000 clones, about 90% of them singletons. This entry comes from a study of blood T cell repertoires in COVID-19.

The rearrangement uses TRBV10-1 and TRBJ2-1, with D hard to call. The sample consisted of PBMCs or T cells enriched from blood (not recorded which). This clonotype was obtained from a woman between 25 and 40 years old who had recovered from COVID-19. The CDR3 nucleotides are TGCGCCAGCAGCGAAGCGAGAAGCGTTAATGAGCAGTTCTTC. Translated, it gives CASSEARSVNEQFF.